The source of this TCR beta chain is a study of cytomegalovirus exposure and HLA in healthy donors (dated by TCRdb to 2015 to 2018). Study-level background: In an earlier analysis of approximately 500 of the donors, about 270 Gb of sequence data and 95 million to 130 million unique TCR beta sequences from 180 million or so T cells were reported. The T cell repertoires of under 750 subjects were profiled by immunosequencing and related to cytomegalovirus serostatus. An early release covering around 630 HLA-typed donors comprised 250 to 350 gigabases of sequencing data and around 85 million unique TCR sequences. To study patterns of TCR occurrence, a later analysis re-analyzed previously published TCR beta repertoires from around 700 donors and added high-resolution HLA genotyping. Because of strong linkage in the cohort, 5 or 6 DR-DQ haplotypes were treated as single units for association and clustering. In an earlier analysis of 500 to 650 of the donors, high-throughput TCR beta sequencing was used to judge whether each TCR beta V gene segment behaved as functional or pseudogenic. Donor age, sex, ethnicity and CMV serostatus were compiled alongside the repertoire data. Among about 410 genotyped donors of the cohort, an average of roughly 230,000 unique TCR beta nucleotide sequences was sequenced per donor, of which 15% to 20% were non-productive. The study was designed to test whether signatures of past pathogen exposure could be identified by cataloging public T cell receptors. A later genetic analysis used genome-wide SNP genotypes for about three fifths of the roughly 700 donors, treating that subset as a discovery cohort. Class I and class II HLA loci were covered by the typing at four-digit resolution. The genetic ancestry cluster associated with self-reported Caucasian donors included roughly four fifths of the 300 to 450 genotyped donors. To predict cytomegalovirus infection status, the study brought together high-throughput TCR immunosequencing, statistical association of individual TCRs with disease status, and machine learning. Besides the first cohort of 500 to 700 subjects, a separate validation cohort made up of 120 different subjects was used. All discovery cohort repertoires had been generated on a single sequencing platform. In the later analysis, no new phenotypic data were used to find candidate immune exposures; instead, reliance was placed on TCR beta sequences and their occurrence across donors. The number of typed donors differed by locus: about 620-640 for A, B, C, DRB1 and DQB1; approximately 520 for DQA1; approximately 600 for DPA1; and around 490 for DPB1.

Comments on this clone: The target of this receptor is not known. It has no much larger one-base neighbor in the sample; base qualities were not kept.

Beyond this particular receptor, the publication reports: While some public TCRs were present in many individuals, most TCR sequences turned up only very rarely across donors. In the study, around 150 TCR beta chains were listed as associated with cytomegalovirus. Because HLA typing was unavailable for some donors at each locus, only the typed subset was used in association tests. A further reported finding was that TCR beta sequences accurately predicted the HLA-A and HLA-B alleles for most subjects in the first cohort. Correlated functional status among segregating V segments might reflect linkage disequilibrium, but an unknown experimental factor could not be ruled out. Only TCR beta chains were sequenced in this cohort, and the absence of alpha or paired-chain data limited detectable features. In a later genetic analysis, fewer N-insertions in productive TCRs were reported among donors in an Asian-associated ancestry cluster than the 666-donor mean. It was suggested by the authors that the approach could potentially be generalized to other disease states and immunological phenotypes. CMV serostatus was the only immune exposure information available for the cohort. A later analysis reported that several top co-occurrence clusters appeared linked to parvovirus B19, influenza, CMV and Epstein-Barr virus. Assigning TCR associations to individual alleles was difficult when HLA alleles, especially DR and DQ, strongly co-occurred. Compared with equally common non-associated chains, HLA-associated TCR beta chains in a later analysis were more clonally expanded and had lower generation probabilities. Broadly in line with IMGT annotations, most TCR beta V segments showed up in productive rearrangements about 87% or about 30% of the time in an earlier analysis of 450 to 750 of the donors. Because counts were too low, roughly 16 rarely observed V segments, including chromosome 9 orphons, were excluded from the earlier analysis of 587 of the donors. The classifier was reported to diagnose cytomegalovirus status with high specificity and sensitivity in both the original cohort and the validation cohort. At a false discovery rate of 0.05, a later analysis linked under 20,000 TCR beta sequences to specific HLA alleles. A later analysis found that most CMV-associated TCR beta chains appeared HLA-restricted, with HLA associations seemingly driven largely by CMV exposure. In a later analysis, TCR association rates were found to vary across HLA loci, with the most associated TCRs seen for DRB1 alleles and the fewest for HLA-C alleles. A later genetic analysis associated a missense DCLRE1C variant with V-gene and J-gene trimming of TCR beta chains, and an independent cohort replicated the association. Some IMGT-functional V segments, including TRBV6-2 and TRBV6-3, could not be distinguished by the 87-base-pair reads and were therefore excluded. Three of the identified cytomegalovirus-associated TCR beta chains were confirmed in vitro to be specific for cytomegalovirus antigens. Sequencing depth was assumed to be roughly uniform across donors in the presence/absence analyses, though that assumption may not hold. A cluster of highly shared sequence variants was judged likely to be a technical artifact of the sequencing pipeline.

The cohort consisted of 600 or so healthy bone marrow donors. At the time of sampling, every cohort member was nominally healthy, though immune exposures that went unrecorded were likely present. The donor tested CMV seronegative, placing the donor among the 350 to 400 seronegative members of the cohort. Each donor provided a peripheral blood sample, and peripheral blood mononuclear cells were used for TCR beta sequencing. The Qiagen DNeasy Blood Extraction Kit was used to extract genomic DNA from the blood cell samples. The junction shows trimming of 3 bases on V and 0 bases on J, plus 11 bases between the germline ends. CDR1 is given as MGHRA and CDR2 as YSYEKL, both from the germline V gene. The CDR3 starts with the cysteine, ends with the phenylalanine, and has 15 residues. The sequence is cut down to CDR3 DNA, 45 bases in frame from base 1. Library construction relied on the immunoSEQ multiplex PCR assay. For the multiplex PCR, a mixture combining 60 forward primers for TCR Vbeta segments and 13 reverse primers for TCR Jbeta segments was used. A multiplex PCR assay on genomic DNA amplified the CDR3 region of rearranged TCR beta genes. The amplified TCR beta libraries were sequenced on the Illumina HiSeq System as 87-base-pair reads. The source study handled its data this way. In a later analysis, some 80 million unique TCR beta chains were counted across the 650 to 750 repertoires, and roughly 11 million of these chains were shared by at least two donors. A nearest-neighbor algorithm error-corrected the raw reads and collapsed the reads into unique sequences, merging closely related sequences to remove PCR and sequencing errors. To assign V, D and J gene segments, CDR3 sequences were aligned to IMGT reference sequences. For a sequence to be retained, a match of at least six nucleotides was required to both a V gene segment and a J gene segment. Rearrangements were classified as productive when the CDR3 lacked stop codons and remained in frame with V and J, and all other rearrangements were classified as non-productive. Following IMGT convention, CDR3 was defined as the stretch from the second conserved V-encoded cysteine up to the conserved J-encoded phenylalanine. Sequences without an unambiguous match to a single V gene segment were excluded from the earlier analysis of a few hundred of the donors. In an earlier analysis of approximately 590 of the donors, a V segment was called functional when productive rearrangements were above 56.7%, and segregating when the standard deviation between donors exceeded 5%. To diagnose cytomegalovirus status from the catalog of TCR beta chain sequences, a statistical classification framework was built. V and J gene assignment, in a later analysis, came from comparing TCR nucleotide sequences with IMGT/GENE-DB human TR gene sequences. A later analysis assigned CDR3 sequences and most-parsimonious VDJ recombination scenarios with the TCRdist pipeline. In a later analysis, each TCR beta chain was defined by its CDR3 amino acid sequence together with its V-gene family, and reads lacking a unique V-gene family were excluded. As a way to deal with suspected cross-contamination and a sequencing artifact, a later analysis dropped roughly 620 nucleotide sequences that were highly shared and had low generation probability. In a later analysis, a clonal expansion index for each public chain was calculated from normalized within-repertoire ranks of inferred template counts. In a later analysis, generation probabilities were computed with a VDJ recombination model fitted to out-of-frame rearrangements, and the resulting probabilities were checked against IGoR. Hypergeometric tests were used in a later analysis to score TCR-TCR, TCR-HLA and TCR-CMV co-occurrence, with a repertoire-size bias correction applied to the TCR pairs. In a later analysis, false discovery rates were estimated by permuting HLA or CMV assignments 20 times. In a later analysis, co-occurring TCRs were grouped with DBSCAN, and TCRdist sequence similarity was added when clustering was performed within HLA-allele-positive subsets. Co-occurrence clustering excluded repertoires with fewer than 30,000 or more than 120,000 public chains, plus five with anomalous nucleotide sharing. TCRdb retrieved this table from immuneACCESS and kept in-frame rearrangements only. Not all clones are present; in checked studies, unresolved V genes account for under half, and no reason is known for the remainder. The V and J calls and clone size are taken from that table; D and trimming were inferred from the DNA. This sample gives some 160,000 clones in total; around 88% of them show up just once. The ten largest clonotypes hold nearly 2% of the sample.

This TCR was sampled from a woman under 30 in good health and CMV-seronegative. Sequencing was performed on PBMCs. The V and J genes are TRBV4-1 and TRBJ1-2, with the D gene too uncertain to name. The DNA is as follows: TGCGCCAGCAGCCACCCCGGGAGGACTAACTATGGCTACACCTTC. It is translated as CASSHPGRTNYGYTF.